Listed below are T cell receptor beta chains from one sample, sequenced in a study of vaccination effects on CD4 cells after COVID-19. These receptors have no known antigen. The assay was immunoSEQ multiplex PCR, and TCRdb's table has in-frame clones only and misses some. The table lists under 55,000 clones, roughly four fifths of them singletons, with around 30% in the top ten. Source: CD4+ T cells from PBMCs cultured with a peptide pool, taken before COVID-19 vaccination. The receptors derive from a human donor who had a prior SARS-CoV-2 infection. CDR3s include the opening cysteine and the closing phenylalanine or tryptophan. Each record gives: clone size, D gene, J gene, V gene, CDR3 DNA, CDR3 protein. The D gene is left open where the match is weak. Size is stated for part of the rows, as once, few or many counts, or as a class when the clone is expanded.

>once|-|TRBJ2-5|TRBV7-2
TGTGCCAGCAGCGGCCGGGATCCCGGGGAGACCCAGTACTTC
CASSGRDPGETQYF
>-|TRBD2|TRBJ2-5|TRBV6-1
TGTGCCAGCAGTGGAATTCTTCGGACTAGCGGGGGCCGGGAGACCCAGTACTTC
CASSGILRTSGGRETQYF
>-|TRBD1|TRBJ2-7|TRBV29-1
TGCAGCGTTCCGGGACAGGGGGCGGGGGAGCAGTACTTC
CSVPGQGAGEQYF
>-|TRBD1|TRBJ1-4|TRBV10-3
TGTGCCATCAGTGACCAGGGACAGGGAGGTGAAAAACTGTTTTTT
CAISDQGQGGEKLFF
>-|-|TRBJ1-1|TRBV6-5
TGTGCCAGCAGATTTGGTCTTTCTTATATGGCTTTCTTT
CASRFGLSYMAFF
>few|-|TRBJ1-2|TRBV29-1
TGCAGCGTTGAAACCGGGGACACGGGAGGGGATGGCTACACCTTC
CSVETGDTGGDGYTF
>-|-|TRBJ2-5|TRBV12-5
TGTGCTAGTGGTTTGGTATTTGGGGGCGGGGAGACCCAGTACTTC
CASGLVFGGGETQYF
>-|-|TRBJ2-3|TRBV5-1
TGCGCCAGCAGCTTGGGCAGTAGCACAGATACGCAGTATTTT
CASSLGSSTDTQYF
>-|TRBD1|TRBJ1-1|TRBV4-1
TGCGCCAGCAGCCAAGACAGCGAGGGGGCAACGAACACTGAAGCTTTCTTT
CASSQDSEGATNTEAFF
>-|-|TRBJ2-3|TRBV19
TGTGCCAGTAGTTGGCAGGGATCAGCAGGGCCAGATACGCAGTATTTT
CASSWQGSAGPDTQYF
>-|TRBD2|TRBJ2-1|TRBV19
TGTGCCAGTAGTACGCTAGCGGTTAGTGAGCAGTTCTTC
CASSTLAVSEQFF
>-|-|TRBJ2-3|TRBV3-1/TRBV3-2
TGTGCCAGCAGCCAAGTTACTACGCAGTATTTT
CASSQVTTQYF
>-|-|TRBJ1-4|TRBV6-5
TGTGCCAGCAGATACGGGTCATCAAATGAAAAACTGTTTTTT
CASRYGSSNEKLFF
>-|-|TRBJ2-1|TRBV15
TGTGCCACCAGCAGAGGAGGGCACGTCTCCTACAATGAGCAGTTCTTC
CATSRGGHVSYNEQFF
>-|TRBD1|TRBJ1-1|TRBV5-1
TGCGCCAGCAGCTGGACAGGGATGAACACTGAAGCTTTCTTT
CASSWTGMNTEAFF
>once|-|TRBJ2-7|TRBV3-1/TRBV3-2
TGTGCCAGCAGCCAGGGGGGCATCTACGAGCAGTACTTC
CASSQGGIYEQYF
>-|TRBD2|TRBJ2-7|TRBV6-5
TGTGCCAGCAGTCTAGCGGGTACCTACGAGCAGTACTTC
CASSLAGTYEQYF
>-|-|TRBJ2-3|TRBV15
TGTGCCACCAGCAGAGACACCGCCTCAGATACGCAGTATTTT
CATSRDTASDTQYF
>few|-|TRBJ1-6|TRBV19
TGTGCCAGTAGTATAGACCCAGGGGATTCACCCCTCCACTTT
CASSIDPGDSPLHF
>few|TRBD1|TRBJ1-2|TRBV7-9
TGTGCCAGCAGCCCGGGACAGAACTATGGCTACACCTTC
CASSPGQNYGYTF
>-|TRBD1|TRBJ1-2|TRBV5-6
TGTGCCAGCAGCTTGTGGACAGGGAGAGGCTACACCTTC
CASSLWTGRGYTF
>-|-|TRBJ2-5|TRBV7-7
TGTGCTAGCAGCTTGAGCGGGGAGACCCAGTACTTC
CASSLSGETQYF